The present T cell receptor (beta chain) was sequenced within a study of response to subunit inactivated influenza vaccine. This CDR3 region has 13 residues. With 4 bases removed from V and 9 bases from J, the gap between germline ends came to 13 bases. Germline CDR1 MRHNA, CDR2 SNTAGT. TCRdb reprocessed the RT-PCR reads via MiXCR and lists one record per CDR3 protein. The sample holds about 500,000 distinct CDR3 sequences; 16% are singletons and the top ten take around 3%. The TCR was taken from a man aged 45-69 years who received an inactivated influenza vaccine. The rearrangement links TRBV6-4 to TRBJ2-1, with D uncertain. The sequenced sample was CD4+ T cells sorted from PBMCs, obtained around 2 years after vaccination. The CDR3 region is CASSGEGSTEQFF. The CDR3 DNA follows: TGTGCCAGCAGTGGGGAAGGGTCGACTGAGCAGTTCTTC.